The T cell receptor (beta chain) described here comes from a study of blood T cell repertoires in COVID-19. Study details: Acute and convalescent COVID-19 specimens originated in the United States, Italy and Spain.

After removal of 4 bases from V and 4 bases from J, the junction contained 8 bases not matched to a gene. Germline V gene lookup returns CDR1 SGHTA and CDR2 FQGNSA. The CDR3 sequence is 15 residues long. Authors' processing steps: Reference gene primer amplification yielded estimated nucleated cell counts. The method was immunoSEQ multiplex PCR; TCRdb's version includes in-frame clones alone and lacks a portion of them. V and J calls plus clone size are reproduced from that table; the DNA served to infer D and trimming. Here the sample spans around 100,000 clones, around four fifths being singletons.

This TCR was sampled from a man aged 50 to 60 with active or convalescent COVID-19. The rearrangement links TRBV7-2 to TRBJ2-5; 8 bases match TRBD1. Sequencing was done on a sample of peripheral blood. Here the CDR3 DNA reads TGTGCCAGCAGCTCCCCGACAGGGGAGAGAGAGACCCAGTACTTC. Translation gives CASSSPTGERETQYF.